This TCR beta chain was sequenced during a study of blood T cells in healthy people across ages. General study results and limits: Diversity was estimated from one million T cells, and these estimates were considered underestimates.

For the second PCR, which ran for 7 to 11 cycles, a sample-barcoded 5' primer and a J-beta primer mix were used. From the 5' RACE reads, TCRdb called clonotypes with MiXCR, one entry per CDR3 protein. The sample yields 550,000 to 700,000 distinct CDR3 sequences, about 25% seen once. Each sample gave at least 7 million isolated PBMCs. The CDR3 runs to 16 residues. The ends lost 4 bases at V and 0 bases at J; junction bases unmatched: 7. The germline CDR1 and CDR2 sequences are SGHRS and YFSETQ. As concerns this clonotype: The antigen is unknown.

This chain connects TRBV5-1 to TRBJ1-1; 9 nucleotides align to TRBD1. The TCR was taken from a woman in her 70s in good health. What was sequenced was blood. DNA for the CDR3: TGCGCCAGCAGCCACTCCGGGACAGGGTTGAACACTGAAGCTTTCTTT. This encodes CASSHSGTGLNTEAFF.